Listed below are T cell receptor beta chains from one sample, sequenced in a study of regulatory T cells in long-lasting Graves disease. TCRdb reprocessed the multiplex PCR reads with MiXCR, giving one entry per CDR3 protein. Among under 500,000 distinct CDR3 sequences listed, under 25% were seen once. This material consisted of peripheral blood mononuclear cells (PBMCs), taken when the disease was refractory, from a patient treated with antithyroid drugs. The source of these receptors is a female donor with Graves disease. The CDR3 runs from the conserved cysteine through the conserved F or W. The D gene is left open where the match is weak. Clone size is not always given. Where it is, it says once, few, many or a class for expanded clones.

d_gene: .; abundance: .; j_gene: TRBJ1-1; v_gene: TRBV19; CDR3aa: CASSGRGVNTEAFF; CDR3nt: TGTGCCAGTAGTGGGCGGGGGGTGAACACTGAAGCTTTCTTT
d_gene: .; abundance: .; j_gene: TRBJ2-2; v_gene: TRBV20-1; CDR3aa: CSARAYREGGELFF; CDR3nt: TGCAGTGCTAGGGCCTACAGGGAGGGCGGGGAGCTGTTTTTT
d_gene: TRBD1; abundance: many; j_gene: TRBJ2-7; v_gene: TRBV11-2; CDR3aa: CASSPINRGTGGYEQYF; CDR3nt: TGTGCCAGCAGCCCCATAAATAGGGGGACAGGGGGCTACGAGCAGTACTTC
d_gene: .; abundance: .; j_gene: TRBJ2-2; v_gene: TRBV30; CDR3aa: CTWSGAGELFF; CDR3nt: TGTACCTGGAGTGGAGCCGGGGAGCTGTTTTTT
d_gene: .; abundance: many; j_gene: TRBJ1-5; v_gene: TRBV10-2; CDR3aa: CASRQGEGQPQHF; CDR3nt: TGCGCCAGCAGGCAGGGCGAGGGTCAGCCCCAGCATTTT
d_gene: .; abundance: many; j_gene: TRBJ1-1; v_gene: TRBV19; CDR3aa: CASSNPPSEAFF; CDR3nt: TGTGCCAGTAGCAACCCCCCGTCTGAAGCTTTCTTT
d_gene: .; abundance: many; j_gene: TRBJ2-5; v_gene: TRBV20-1; CDR3aa: CSASKETQYF; CDR3nt: TGCAGTGCCTCTAAGGAGACCCAGTACTTC
d_gene: .; abundance: .; j_gene: TRBJ2-7; v_gene: TRBV3-1; CDR3aa: CASSQRTNYEQYF; CDR3nt: TGTGCCAGCAGCCAACGGACTAACTACGAGCAGTACTTC
d_gene: .; abundance: .; j_gene: TRBJ1-6; v_gene: TRBV29-1; CDR3aa: CSVTGRSSYNSPLHF; CDR3nt: TGCAGCGTTACGGGACGGAGCTCCTATAATTCACCCCTCCACTTT
d_gene: .; abundance: few; j_gene: TRBJ1-1; v_gene: TRBV4-1; CDR3aa: CASSQVRLQRTEAFF; CDR3nt: TGCGCCAGCAGCCAAGTAAGGTTACAGAGGACTGAAGCTTTCTTT
d_gene: .; abundance: few; j_gene: TRBJ1-1; v_gene: TRBV6-2/TRBV6-3; CDR3aa: CASSWLQNTEAFF; CDR3nt: TGTGCCAGCAGTTGGCTTCAGAACACTGAAGCTTTCTTT
d_gene: .; abundance: many; j_gene: TRBJ1-2; v_gene: TRBV6-1; CDR3aa: CASSEALPANYGYTF; CDR3nt: TGTGCCAGCAGTGAAGCGCTTCCAGCCAACTATGGCTACACCTTC
d_gene: .; abundance: .; j_gene: TRBJ2-5; v_gene: TRBV19; CDR3aa: CASSIWGVGMETQYF; CDR3nt: TGTGCCAGTAGTATCTGGGGTGTTGGCATGGAGACCCAGTACTTC
d_gene: TRBD1; abundance: few; j_gene: TRBJ1-4; v_gene: TRBV20-1; CDR3aa: CSARDRGHEKLFF; CDR3nt: TGCAGTGCTCGGGACAGGGGGCATGAAAAACTGTTTTTT
d_gene: TRBD2; abundance: .; j_gene: TRBJ2-3; v_gene: TRBV7-8; CDR3aa: CASSYPRSGESTDTQYF; CDR3nt: TGTGCCAGCAGCTATCCCCGGAGCGGGGAAAGCACAGATACGCAGTATTTT
d_gene: .; abundance: .; j_gene: TRBJ2-1; v_gene: TRBV2; CDR3aa: CASRPGQSSTYNGQFF; CDR3nt: TGTGCCAGCAGACCGGGACAATCTAGTACCTACAATGGGCAGTTCTTC
d_gene: TRBD2; abundance: .; j_gene: TRBJ2-3; v_gene: TRBV7-2; CDR3aa: CASSQGLAGGPYADTQYF; CDR3nt: TGTGCCAGCAGCCAAGGGCTAGCGGGAGGGCCATATGCAGATACGCAGTATTTT
d_gene: TRBD2; abundance: few; j_gene: TRBJ2-7; v_gene: TRBV3-1; CDR3aa: CASSQEGLAGHEQYF; CDR3nt: TGTGCCAGCAGCCAAGAGGGACTAGCGGGCCACGAGCAGTACTTC
d_gene: .; abundance: few; j_gene: TRBJ1-2; v_gene: TRBV7-9; CDR3aa: CASSPRQYTYGYTF; CDR3nt: TGTGCCAGCAGCCCCAGACAGTACACCTATGGCTACACCTTC
d_gene: .; abundance: .; j_gene: TRBJ1-5; v_gene: TRBV12-3/TRBV12-4; CDR3aa: CASSLGLGQGNQPQHF; CDR3nt: TGTGCCAGCAGTTTAGGGCTGGGTCAGGGGAATCAGCCCCAGCATTTT
d_gene: .; abundance: .; j_gene: TRBJ2-6; v_gene: TRBV6-1; CDR3aa: CASSPTESGADVLTF; CDR3nt: TGCGCCAGCAGCCCCACAGAATCTGGGGCCGACGTCCTGACTTTC
d_gene: .; abundance: .; j_gene: TRBJ1-5; v_gene: TRBV20-1; CDR3aa: CSARRLGDGYQPQHF; CDR3nt: TGCAGTGCTAGAAGACTCGGGGACGGCTATCAGCCCCAGCATTTT
d_gene: TRBD1; abundance: many; j_gene: TRBJ1-1; v_gene: TRBV6-1; CDR3aa: CASSGRDRVRSNTEAFF; CDR3nt: TGTGCCAGCAGCGGCCGGGACAGGGTCCGTTCGAACACTGAAGCTTTCTTT
d_gene: .; abundance: .; j_gene: TRBJ2-1; v_gene: TRBV2; CDR3aa: CASTQGVIGYNEQFF; CDR3nt: TGTGCCAGCACTCAAGGGGTAATCGGCTACAATGAGCAGTTCTTC
d_gene: .; abundance: .; j_gene: TRBJ1-1; v_gene: TRBV2; CDR3aa: CTSLWGGGTEAFF; CDR3nt: TGTACCAGTCTTTGGGGGGGAGGCACTGAAGCTTTCTTT
d_gene: .; abundance: many; j_gene: TRBJ2-5; v_gene: TRBV2; CDR3aa: CASSDWVDQETQYF; CDR3nt: TGTGCCAGCAGTGATTGGGTGGACCAAGAGACCCAGTACTTC
d_gene: .; abundance: few; j_gene: TRBJ2-2; v_gene: TRBV7-9; CDR3aa: CASGTGQIDRINTGELFF; CDR3nt: TGTGCCAGCGGTACGGGGCAGATCGATCGAATTAACACCGGGGAGCTGTTTTTT
d_gene: .; abundance: many; j_gene: TRBJ2-2; v_gene: TRBV11-2; CDR3aa: CASSLVLIVNTGELFF; CDR3nt: TGTGCCAGCAGCTTAGTTCTTATCGTGAACACCGGGGAGCTGTTTTTT
d_gene: TRBD2; abundance: .; j_gene: TRBJ2-7; v_gene: TRBV20-1; CDR3aa: CSAWVGGLGYEQYF; CDR3nt: TGCAGTGCCTGGGTCGGGGGGTTAGGGTACGAGCAGTACTTC
d_gene: .; abundance: .; j_gene: TRBJ1-6; v_gene: TRBV28; CDR3aa: CASKSGKNSPLHF; CDR3nt: TGTGCCAGCAAATCAGGAAAAAATTCACCCCTCCACTTT
d_gene: .; abundance: .; j_gene: TRBJ1-6; v_gene: TRBV27; CDR3aa: CASSLSSVVGTPLHF; CDR3nt: TGTGCCAGCAGTTTATCGAGCGTAGTGGGAACACCCCTCCACTTT
d_gene: TRBD1; abundance: .; j_gene: TRBJ1-2; v_gene: TRBV19; CDR3aa: CASTATGGYRGYTF; CDR3nt: TGTGCCAGTACCGCGACAGGGGGCTATCGTGGCTACACCTTC
d_gene: TRBD1; abundance: .; j_gene: TRBJ2-7; v_gene: TRBV6-4; CDR3aa: CASSALPGTGYEQYF; CDR3nt: TGTGCCAGCAGTGCCTTACCCGGGACAGGCTACGAGCAGTACTTC
d_gene: TRBD1; abundance: many; j_gene: TRBJ2-5; v_gene: TRBV19; CDR3aa: CASSRTGGQETQYF; CDR3nt: TGTGCCAGTAGTCGTACAGGGGGTCAAGAGACCCAGTACTTC
d_gene: .; abundance: many; j_gene: TRBJ1-6; v_gene: TRBV28; CDR3aa: CASRSIGTPLHF; CDR3nt: TGTGCCAGCCGGTCAATAGGGACACCCCTCCACTTT
d_gene: .; abundance: few; j_gene: TRBJ2-7; v_gene: TRBV7-9; CDR3aa: CASSLSLGEQYF; CDR3nt: TGTGCCAGCAGCTTAAGCTTGGGGGAGCAGTACTTC
d_gene: .; abundance: many; j_gene: TRBJ1-1; v_gene: TRBV2; CDR3aa: CASRASSGAEAFF; CDR3nt: TGTGCCAGCAGGGCCTCTTCGGGCGCTGAAGCTTTCTTT
d_gene: TRBD1; abundance: .; j_gene: TRBJ1-3; v_gene: TRBV6-1; CDR3aa: CASSHRTGSGNTIYF; CDR3nt: TGTGCCAGCAGTCACCGGACAGGCTCTGGAAACACCATATATTTT
d_gene: .; abundance: many; j_gene: TRBJ1-5; v_gene: TRBV28; CDR3aa: CASRWGSNQPQHF; CDR3nt: TGTGCCAGCAGGTGGGGTAGCAATCAGCCCCAGCATTTT
d_gene: TRBD1; abundance: .; j_gene: TRBJ2-7; v_gene: TRBV20-1; CDR3aa: CSATPRGQGNYEQYF; CDR3nt: TGCAGTGCTACCCCCAGGGGACAGGGGAACTACGAGCAGTACTTC
d_gene: .; abundance: many; j_gene: TRBJ1-5; v_gene: TRBV2; CDR3aa: CASSGGGNQPQHF; CDR3nt: TGTGCCAGCAGCGGAGGGGGCAATCAGCCCCAGCATTTT
d_gene: .; abundance: many; j_gene: TRBJ2-1; v_gene: TRBV30; CDR3aa: CAWRRSGHVNEQFF; CDR3nt: TGTGCCTGGAGACGGTCCGGACATGTCAATGAGCAGTTCTTC
d_gene: TRBD1; abundance: few; j_gene: TRBJ2-7; v_gene: TRBV29-1; CDR3aa: CSVAAGTGGYEQYF; CDR3nt: TGCAGCGTGGCGGCCGGGACAGGGGGCTACGAGCAGTACTTC
d_gene: .; abundance: .; j_gene: TRBJ1-6; v_gene: TRBV4-1; CDR3aa: CASSQDGTGISVLHF; CDR3nt: TGCGCCAGCAGCCAAGATGGAACAGGGATATCAGTCCTCCACTTT
d_gene: .; abundance: .; j_gene: TRBJ1-1; v_gene: TRBV6-1; CDR3aa: CASSDGQTLNTEAFF; CDR3nt: TGTGCCAGCAGTGACGGGCAGACCTTGAACACTGAAGCTTTCTTT
d_gene: TRBD2; abundance: .; j_gene: TRBJ2-5; v_gene: TRBV20-1; CDR3aa: CSAASSGSGETQYF; CDR3nt: TGCAGTGCGGCCAGTAGCGGGAGTGGAGAGACCCAGTACTTC
d_gene: .; abundance: .; j_gene: TRBJ2-7; v_gene: TRBV14; CDR3aa: CASSQNMEVRADEQYF; CDR3nt: TGTGCCAGCAGCCAGAACATGGAGGTACGAGCGGACGAGCAGTACTTC
d_gene: .; abundance: few; j_gene: TRBJ1-6; v_gene: TRBV7-3; CDR3aa: CASSLEGQGGSPLHF; CDR3nt: TGTGCCAGCAGCTTAGAAGGACAAGGGGGTTCACCCCTCCACTTT